A selection of T cell receptor beta chains follows, all from one sample in a study of regulatory T cells in long-lasting Graves disease. TCRdb fed the multiplex PCR reads into MiXCR, producing one record per CDR3 protein. The table shows roughly 320,000 distinct CDR3 sequences, with 16% occurring only once. The data also belong to a second study, concerning T cells in Graves' hyperthyroidism and ophthalmopathy.

Source: peripheral blood mononuclear cells (PBMCs), taken at new diagnosis, from a patient treated with antithyroid drugs. All receptors derive from a man aged 40-49 years with Graves disease. CDR3s include the opening cysteine and the closing phenylalanine or tryptophan. The D gene is left open where the match is weak. Some rows mark clone size as missing; the rest say once, few, many or name a class of expanded clone.

d_gene: -
j_gene: TRBJ1-6
len: 15
v_gene: TRBV7-2
abundance: -
CDR3aa: CASSLGVRPEPPLHF
CDR3nt: TGTGCCAGCAGCTTAGGAGTCCGTCCCGAGCCACCCCTCCACTTT

d_gene: -
j_gene: TRBJ2-7
len: 12
v_gene: TRBV10-3
abundance: -
CDR3aa: CAGTGRPGEQYF
CDR3nt: TGTGCCGGCACCGGACGTCCGGGCGAGCAGTACTTC

d_gene: TRBD1
j_gene: TRBJ1-1
len: 15
v_gene: TRBV5-1
abundance: -
CDR3aa: CASSSTGAMNTEAFF
CDR3nt: TGCGCCAGCAGCTCGACAGGGGCTATGAACACTGAAGCTTTCTTT

d_gene: TRBD1
j_gene: TRBJ2-7
len: 12
v_gene: TRBV20-1
abundance: few
CDR3aa: CSAGSYRGTQYF
CDR3nt: TGCAGTGCTGGAAGTTACAGGGGCACACAGTACTTC

d_gene: -
j_gene: TRBJ2-5
len: 16
v_gene: TRBV2
abundance: many
CDR3aa: CASSNQGRRLQETQYF
CDR3nt: TGTGCCAGCAGTAATCAGGGCAGGAGGCTCCAAGAGACCCAGTACTTC

d_gene: TRBD1
j_gene: TRBJ2-1
len: 13
v_gene: TRBV19
abundance: -
CDR3aa: CASRQGHRNEQFF
CDR3nt: TGTGCCAGCCGACAGGGCCATCGGAATGAGCAGTTCTTC

d_gene: TRBD2
j_gene: TRBJ2-1
len: 16
v_gene: TRBV7-2
abundance: many
CDR3aa: CASRTWRGGPYNEQFF
CDR3nt: TGTGCCAGCAGAACCTGGCGGGGGGGCCCCTACAATGAGCAGTTCTTC

d_gene: TRBD1
j_gene: TRBJ2-3
len: 14
v_gene: TRBV20-1
abundance: many
CDR3aa: CSASQDRVTDTQYF
CDR3nt: TGCAGTGCTAGCCAGGACAGGGTCACAGATACGCAGTATTTT

d_gene: TRBD1
j_gene: TRBJ1-5
len: 17
v_gene: TRBV27
abundance: few
CDR3aa: CASSALWDRGEPQPQHF
CDR3nt: TGTGCCAGCAGTGCTCTGTGGGACAGGGGTGAACCTCAGCCCCAGCATTTT

d_gene: -
j_gene: TRBJ1-5
len: 13
v_gene: TRBV28
abundance: many
CDR3aa: CATKSGPQQPQHF
CDR3nt: TGTGCCACTAAGTCAGGGCCGCAGCAGCCCCAGCATTTT

d_gene: -
j_gene: TRBJ1-1
len: 13
v_gene: TRBV30
abundance: many
CDR3aa: CAWSRDATTEAFF
CDR3nt: TGTGCCTGGAGTAGGGATGCGACCACTGAAGCTTTCTTT

d_gene: -
j_gene: TRBJ2-2
len: 16
v_gene: TRBV9
abundance: -
CDR3aa: CASSVVTGADTGELFF
CDR3nt: TGTGCCAGCAGCGTAGTGACGGGGGCCGACACCGGGGAGCTGTTTTTT

d_gene: TRBD1
j_gene: TRBJ2-1
len: 14
v_gene: TRBV20-1
abundance: -
CDR3aa: CSADGQGGGLWQFF
CDR3nt: TGCAGTGCGGACGGACAGGGGGGCGGATTATGGCAGTTCTTC

d_gene: -
j_gene: TRBJ1-5
len: 15
v_gene: TRBV20-1
abundance: few
CDR3aa: CSAALGGSGNQPQHF
CDR3nt: TGCAGTGCCGCATTGGGGGGCTCGGGCAATCAGCCCCAGCATTTT

d_gene: -
j_gene: TRBJ2-7
len: 15
v_gene: TRBV20-1
abundance: -
CDR3aa: CSARDRTGESYEQYF
CDR3nt: TGCAGTGCTAGAGATAGAACAGGAGAATCCTACGAGCAGTACTTC

d_gene: TRBD2
j_gene: TRBJ2-2
len: 15
v_gene: TRBV3-1
abundance: many
CDR3aa: CASSQAGGLVGELFF
CDR3nt: TGTGCCAGCAGCCAAGCGGGGGGGCTCGTCGGGGAGCTGTTTTTT

d_gene: TRBD1
j_gene: TRBJ2-7
len: 12
v_gene: TRBV11-3
abundance: few
CDR3aa: CASSQGQYEQYF
CDR3nt: TGTGCCAGCAGCCAGGGACAGTACGAGCAGTACTTC

d_gene: -
j_gene: TRBJ2-2
len: 11
v_gene: TRBV6-1
abundance: few
CDR3aa: CASPGTGELFF
CDR3nt: TGTGCCAGCCCTGGGACCGGGGAGCTGTTTTTT

d_gene: -
j_gene: TRBJ1-5
len: 18
v_gene: TRBV3-2
abundance: many
CDR3aa: CASSQERNSLRENQPQHF
CDR3nt: TGTGCCAGCAGCCAAGAAAGGAACAGTCTAAGAGAGAATCAGCCCCAGCATTTT